Listed here are 28 T cell receptor beta chains from one sample, sequenced in a study of blood T cells in healthy people across ages. A second roughly 6 to 11 cycle PCR used barcoded and J-beta primers. In TCRdb, the 5' RACE reads were re-called with MiXCR into one record per CDR3 protein. Here the sample spans hundreds of thousands of distinct CDR3 sequences, 58% being singletons. Material for sequencing was blood. These receptors all stem from a man aged 25 to 40 in good health.

This chain links TRBV10-3 with TRBJ2-7; no reliable D call. Germline-derived CDR1 and CDR2 are ENHRY and SYGVKD. CDR3 length: 11 amino acids. V shed 3 bases and J shed 2 bases, with 2 bases lying between them. The CDR3 sequence is CAISETYEQYF. In DNA form, the CDR3 reads TGTGCCATCAGTGAAACCTACGAGCAGTACTTC.

The V and J genes are TRBV20-1 and TRBJ2-5; D unclear. The J call could be wrong; TRBJ2-7 is a better fit for the DNA end. CDR3 length: 11 residues. CDR1 is DFQATT, CDR2 SNEGSKA, per germline (reference sequence). CDR3 sequence (DNA): TGCAGTGCTCTAGATGGGGACGAGCAGTACTTC. As protein: CSALDGDEQYF.

The chain is built from TRBV15 and TRBJ2-1; 9 positions match TRBD2. Trimming at V came to 0 bases and at J to 8 bases, leaving 8 bases not matched to a gene. Germline CDR1 is LNHNV and CDR2 is YYDKDF (reference sequence). The CDR3 is 16 amino acids. CDR3 amino acids: CATSRDIAGGQDEQFF. In DNA form, the CDR3 reads TGTGCCACCAGCAGAGATATTGCGGGGGGGCAGGATGAGCAGTTCTTC. The complete variable domain, with remaining parts taken from reference TRBV15 and TRBJ2-1, reads DAMVIQNPRYQVTQFGKPVTLSCSQTLNHNVMYWYQQKSSQAPKLLFHYYDKDFNNEADTPDNFQSRRPNTSFCFLDIRSPGLGDTAMYLCATSRDIAGGQDEQFFGPGTRLTVL.

The gene calls are TRBV15 and TRBJ1-1; TRBD1 might be the D (6 bases). The CDR3 contains 14 residues. The germline gives CDR1 LNHNV, CDR2 YYDKDF (reference sequence). V was clipped by 6 bases and J by 8 bases, with 19 bases between them. The CDR3, as DNA: TGTGCCACCAGGTCCCGAATTCAGGGGACAGAAGCTTTCTTT. Translating it yields CATRSRIQGTEAFF. Looking up the rest from reference TRBV15 and TRBJ1-1 gives the full variable domain: DAMVIQNPRYQVTQFGKPVTLSCSQTLNHNVMYWYQQKSSQAPKLLFHYYDKDFNNEADTPDNFQSRRPNTSFCFLDIRSPGLGDTAMYLCATRSRIQGTEAFFGQGTRLTVV.

This clonotype showed up just once. The chain carries TRBV20-1 and TRBJ2-1, with a weak D call TRBD1 (6 bases). Looked up from germline, CDR1 is DFQATT and CDR2 is SNEGSKA (reference sequence). V lost 0 bases and J lost 1, with 7 bases in between. The CDR3 loop spans 14 amino acids. CDR3 DNA: TGCAGTGCTAGAGACGACAGGTCCTACAATGAGCAGTTCTTC. Translation gives CSARDDRSYNEQFF.

The gene calls are TRBV4-1 and TRBJ1-2; possible D gene TRBD1, 6 bases. From germline, CDR1 is MGHRA and CDR2 YSYEKL. V was clipped by 1 base and J by 4 bases, with 16 bases between them. The CDR3 runs to 16 residues. The CDR3 loop reads CASSQGAIGGGYGYTF. The CDR3 nucleotides are TGCGCCAGCAGCCAAGGTGCAATAGGGGGGGGCTATGGCTACACCTTC.

The V and J genes are TRBV20-1 and TRBJ1-3; D gene uncertain. The V and J ends lost 0 bases and 0 bases respectively, with 9 bases between them. Per the germline V gene, CDR1 is DFQATT and CDR2 is SNEGSKA (reference sequence). The CDR3 contains 15 residues. The CDR3 nucleotides read TGCAGTGCTAGAGATGCCGCTCGCTCTGGAAACACCATATATTTT. Its protein is CSARDAARSGNTIYF.

This clonotype was found a few times. The V gene is TRBV7-9, the J gene TRBJ1-5, with D unclear. The CDR3 covers 12 residues. With 4 bases removed from V and 9 bases from J, the gap between germline ends came to 10 bases. Germline CDR1 reads SEHNR; CDR2 reads FQNEAQ (reference sequence). In DNA form, the CDR3 reads TGTGCCAGCAGCTCGTTACGGGGGCCCCAGCATTTT. It codes for CASSSLRGPQHF. Full variable domain (rest looked up from reference TRBV7-9 and TRBJ1-5): DTGVSQNPRHKITKRGQNVTFRCDPISEHNRLYWYRQTLGQGPEFLTYFQNEAQLEKSRLLSDRFSAERPKGSFSTLEIQRTEQGDSAMYLCASSSLRGPQHFGDGTRLSIL.

Concerning this clonotype itself: The junction does not match germline at one end; this may be a read error. This chain uses TRBV10-3 with TRBJ2-1; D unclear. Near its end, the DNA agrees better with TRBJ2-7, so the J call may be wrong. This CDR3 is 17 amino acids long. In germline, CDR1 is ENHRY, CDR2 SYGVKD. CDR3 region: CVISEFGPELTYNEQYF. CDR3 coding DNA: TGTGTCATCAGTGAGTTCGGACCGGAACTTACCTACAATGAGCAGTACTTC.

About this clonotype: At one end the junction does not follow the germline gene, possibly because of a read error. The gene calls are TRBV10-3 and TRBJ2-6, with D perhaps TRBD1 (5 bases). This CDR3 region has 14 residues. CDR1 is ENHRY, CDR2 SYGVKD, per germline. In DNA, the CDR3 is TGTGCCACCCGGATCGGTTCTGGGGCCAACGTCCCGACTTTC. This gives the protein CATRIGSGANVPTF.

The chain links TRBV6-5 to TRBJ2-4, with D possibly TRBD1 on 6 matching bases. Trimming shortened V by 2 bases and J by 2 bases, and 25 bases separated the two germline ends. CDR1 is MNHEY, CDR2 SVGAGI, per germline. CDR3 size: 20 residues. The CDR3 bases are TGTGCCAGCAGTTACATATACCGAACAGGGATCGGTGGGCCCAAAAACATTCAGTACTTC. As protein: CASSYIYRTGIGGPKNIQYF.

In nucleotides, the CDR3 is TGTGCCAGCAGCTCGCTAGAATCCCACTACGAGCAGTACTTC. The encoded protein is CASSSLESHYEQYF. The rearrangement joins TRBV6-2 or TRBV6-3 to TRBJ2-4; D not resolved. The better agreement between TRBJ2-7 and the DNA end casts doubt on the J call. There are 14 residues in the CDR3. The V gene's germline CDR1 is MNHEY and CDR2 SVGEGT.

The chain combines TRBV28 with TRBJ1-4; 8 positions match TRBD1. The trim removed 4 bases at V and 8 bases at J, leaving 6 bases unmatched. The germline V gene has CDR1 MDHEN and CDR2 SYDVKM. The CDR3 loop spans 14 amino acids. CDR3 DNA: TGTGCCAGCAGTTCAGGGGGCCGGAGCGAAAAACTGTTTTTT. This sequence encodes CASSSGGRSEKLFF.

The chain couples TRBV7-2 to TRBJ1-1; 8 positions agree with TRBD1. The CDR3 is 14 residues long. V lost 6 bases to trimming and J lost 5 bases; unmatched junction nucleotides: 8. Germline-derived CDR1 and CDR2 are SGHTA and FQGNSA. The CDR3 here is CASRFDRGLTEAFF. DNA of the CDR3: TGTGCCAGCAGATTCGACAGGGGTTTGACTGAAGCTTTCTTT.

The chain joins TRBV12-3 or TRBV12-4 to TRBJ2-4, with D possibly TRBD1 on 6 matching bases. The end of the DNA fits TRBJ2-7 better, so the J call may be wrong. The CDR3 sequence is 13 residues long. This chain's CDR3 is CASRPGTIYEQYF. For the CDR3, the DNA is TGTGCCAGCAGACCCGGGACAATTTACGAGCAGTACTTC.

The V and J genes are TRBV3-1 and TRBJ2-4; 11 bases align to TRBD1. The J call may be incorrect, as the DNA end agrees better with TRBJ2-7. The germline V gene has CDR1 LGHDT and CDR2 YNNKEL (reference sequence). The CDR3 totals 14 residues. CDR3 in amino acids: CASTRGTGGYEQYF. The CDR3 DNA is TGTGCCAGCACCCGGGGGACAGGGGGATACGAGCAGTACTTC.

This clonotype showed up just once. The chain is built from TRBV10-3 and TRBJ2-2, with D perhaps matching TRBD2 (6 bases). Germline assignment: CDR1 ENHRY and CDR2 SYGVKD. The ends were cut back, 2 bases at V and 5 bases at J, with 12 bases in the middle. The CDR3 loop spans 15 amino acids. The CDR3 DNA reads TGTGCCATCAGTGAGCGGGGGATTGCGACCGGGGAGCTGTTTTTT. The encoded protein is CAISERGIATGELFF.

The V call is TRBV10-3, the J call TRBJ2-2; D possibly matches TRBD1 or TRBD2 (5 bases each). The ends were cut back, 6 bases at V and 0 bases at J, with 11 bases in the middle. Germline CDR1 is ENHRY and CDR2 is SYGVKD. The CDR3 is made up of 15 amino acids. The CDR3: CAISPGTTNTGELFF. The CDR3 region has the DNA TGTGCCATCAGCCCCGGGACCACGAACACCGGGGAGCTGTTTTTT.

The chain has TRBV20-1 and TRBJ1-2; D remains unclear. Germline-derived CDR1 and CDR2 are DFQATT and SNEGSKA (reference sequence). The CDR3 is made up of 13 amino acids. V was clipped by 6 bases and J by 0 bases, with 11 bases between them. CDR3 region: CSAPPRANYGYTF. CDR3 coding DNA: TGCAGTGCCCCCCCGAGAGCTAACTATGGCTACACCTTC.

The V call is TRBV27, the J call TRBJ2-4; possible D gene TRBD2, 6 bases. The closer fit of TRBJ2-7 to the DNA end suggests the J call may be wrong. Germline V gene lookup returns CDR1 MNHEY and CDR2 SMNVEV (reference sequence). This CDR3 has 14 residues. In nucleotides, the CDR3 is TGTGCCAGCAGTTTTTCCGGGAGTAACTACGAGCAGTACTTC. Residues: CASSFSGSNYEQYF.

The V and J genes are TRBV9 and TRBJ2-3; 8 positions match TRBD2. CDR1 and CDR2 from the germline V gene are SGDLS and YYNGEE. This CDR3 comprises 15 residues. V shed 4 bases and J 2 bases; nucleotides not matched to a gene: 6. DNA of the CDR3: TGTGCCAGCAGCCCTCACGGGGGGGACACAGATACGCAGTATTTT. This encodes CASSPHGGDTDTQYF.

The J gene is TRBJ2-7, the V gene TRBV15, with D perhaps assigned TRBD1 or TRBD2 (5 bases each). The CDR3 length is 13 residues. V lost 8 bases and J lost 5, with 16 bases in between. The germline gives CDR1 LNHNV, CDR2 YYDKDF (reference sequence). The CDR3 DNA reads TGTGCCACCTCTCGGGGCTCCACCCACGAGCAGTACTTC. This sequence encodes CATSRGSTHEQYF. The full variable domain, in which reference TRBV15 and TRBJ2-7 provide the parts outside the CDR3, is DAMVIQNPRYQVTQFGKPVTLSCSQTLNHNVMYWYQQKSSQAPKLLFHYYDKDFNNEADTPDNFQSRRPNTSFCFLDIRSPGLGDTAMYLCATSRGSTHEQYFGPGTRLTVT.

CDR3 sequence (DNA): TGTGCCAGCATGGGACTAGCGGGGGACAATGAGCAGTTCTTC. It specifies CASMGLAGDNEQFF. V and J are TRBV13 and TRBJ2-1; 14 positions match TRBD2. After removal of 7 bases from V and 5 bases from J, the junction contained 1 base not matched to a gene. The germline gives CDR1 PRHDT, CDR2 FYEKMQ (reference sequence). The CDR3 runs to 14 residues.

The chain uses TRBV5-1 and TRBJ1-2; D is uncertain. The ends were cut back, 3 bases at V and 0 bases at J, with 9 bases in the middle. Germline V gene lookup returns CDR1 SGHRS and CDR2 YFSETQ. The CDR3 is made up of 14 amino acids. This CDR3 reads CASSSVGANYGYTF. The CDR3 DNA follows: TGCGCCAGCAGCTCCGTCGGGGCTAACTATGGCTACACCTTC.

In this sample, this clonotype turned up a few times. V gene TRBV6-5 combines with J gene TRBJ2-3; perhaps TRBD1 as D (7 bases). The CDR3 runs to 17 residues. CDR1 and CDR2 from the germline V gene are MNHEY and SVGAGI. V was pared by 0 bases and J by 3 bases, with 16 bases between. The CDR3: CASSYSFQGGFTDTQYF. The CDR3 DNA is TGTGCCAGCAGTTACTCCTTTCAGGGGGGCTTTACAGATACGCAGTATTTT.

The rearrangement joins TRBV11-2 to TRBJ2-2; possibly TRBD2 for D (6 bases). V was cut by 1 base and J by 5 bases, with 11 bases left in between. The CDR3 runs to 15 residues. Germline CDR1 SGHAT, CDR2 FQNNGV. The chain's CDR3 is CASSLGAGWTGELFF. The CDR3 DNA reads as TGTGCCAGCAGCTTAGGGGCGGGATGGACCGGGGAGCTGTTTTTT.

The table lists this clonotype with a count of one. The rearrangement joins TRBV7-2 to TRBJ2-3; D not resolved. This CDR3 has 14 amino acids. The ends were cut back, 5 bases at V and 1 base at J, with 10 bases in the middle. In germline, CDR1 is SGHTA, CDR2 FQGNSA. The CDR3 spells CASSLPHGTDTQYF. DNA of the CDR3: TGTGCCAGCAGCCTACCTCACGGCACAGATACGCAGTATTTT.

This clonotype came up a few times. V usage is TRBV20-1 and J usage is TRBJ2-5, with a weak D call TRBD2 (6 bases). Germline V gives CDR1 DFQATT, CDR2 SNEGSKA (reference sequence). The CDR3 has 14 amino acids. V was pared by 3 bases and J by 2 bases, with 13 bases between. The DNA for the CDR3 is TGCAGTGCTAGGGTTAGCGGAATTCAAGAGACCCAGTACTTC. Protein sequence: CSARVSGIQETQYF.